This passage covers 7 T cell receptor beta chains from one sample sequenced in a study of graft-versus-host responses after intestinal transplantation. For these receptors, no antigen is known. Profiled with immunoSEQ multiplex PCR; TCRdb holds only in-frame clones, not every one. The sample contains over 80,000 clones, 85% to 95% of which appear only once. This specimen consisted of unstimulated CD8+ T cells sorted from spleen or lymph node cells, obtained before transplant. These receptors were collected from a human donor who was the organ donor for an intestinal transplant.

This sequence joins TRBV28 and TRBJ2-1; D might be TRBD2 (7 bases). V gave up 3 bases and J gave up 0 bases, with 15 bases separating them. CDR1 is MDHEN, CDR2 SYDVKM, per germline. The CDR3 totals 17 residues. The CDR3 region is CASSFPGRGASYNEQFF. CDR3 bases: TGTGCCAGCAGTTTTCCCGGACGGGGGGCCTCCTACAATGAGCAGTTCTTC.

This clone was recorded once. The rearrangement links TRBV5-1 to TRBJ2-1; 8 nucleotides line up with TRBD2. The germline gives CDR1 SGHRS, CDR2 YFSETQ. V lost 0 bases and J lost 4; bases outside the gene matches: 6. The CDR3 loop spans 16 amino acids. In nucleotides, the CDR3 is TGCGCCAGCAGCTTGGCCCCTGGCGGGGGGTACAATGAGCAGTTCTTC. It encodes CASSLAPGGGYNEQFF.

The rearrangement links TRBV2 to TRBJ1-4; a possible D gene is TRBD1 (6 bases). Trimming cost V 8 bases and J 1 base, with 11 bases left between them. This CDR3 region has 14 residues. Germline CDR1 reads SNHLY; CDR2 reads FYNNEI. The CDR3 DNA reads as TGTGCCAGCGGTGGGGGCGGAACTAATGAAAAACTGTTTTTT. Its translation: CASGGGGTNEKLFF.

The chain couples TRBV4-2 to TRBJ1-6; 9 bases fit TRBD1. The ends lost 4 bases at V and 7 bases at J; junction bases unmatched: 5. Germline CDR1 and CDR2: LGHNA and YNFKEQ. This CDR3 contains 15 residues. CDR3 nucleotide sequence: TGTGCCAGCAGCCTCTTAGGACAGGGGAATTCACCCCTCCACTTT. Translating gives CASSLLGQGNSPLHF.

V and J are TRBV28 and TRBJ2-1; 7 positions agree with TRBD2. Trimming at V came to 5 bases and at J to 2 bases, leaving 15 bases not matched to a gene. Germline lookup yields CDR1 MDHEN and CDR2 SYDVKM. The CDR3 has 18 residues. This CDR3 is CASSPLGATGGTYNEQFF. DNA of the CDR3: TGTGCCAGCAGTCCCCTCGGTGCTACGGGGGGAACCTACAATGAGCAGTTCTTC.

As DNA, the CDR3 is TGTGCCAGTAGCCCGGGACAGGGTCAATACTACGAGCAGTACTTC. The encoded protein is CASSPGQGQYYEQYF. The V and J genes are TRBV19 and TRBJ2-7; 9 bases fit TRBD1. The CDR3 spans 15 residues. CDR1 is LNHDA, CDR2 SQIVND, per germline (reference sequence). V dropped 6 bases and J dropped 3; count of bases not matched to a gene: 9. The full variable domain, in which reference TRBV19 and TRBJ2-7 provide the parts outside the CDR3, is DGGITQSPKYLFRKEGQNVTLSCEQNLNHDAMYWYRQDPGQGLRLIYYSQIVNDFQKGDIAEGYSVSREKKESFPLTVTSAQKNPTAFYLCASSPGQGQYYEQYFGPGTRLTVT.

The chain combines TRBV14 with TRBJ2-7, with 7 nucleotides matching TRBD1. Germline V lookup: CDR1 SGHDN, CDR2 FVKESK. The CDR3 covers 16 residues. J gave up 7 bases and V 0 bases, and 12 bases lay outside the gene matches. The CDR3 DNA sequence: TGTGCCAGCAGCCAAGATTTAGGGGGCCATTCATGGGAGCAGTACTTC. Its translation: CASSQDLGGHSWEQYF.